The next 11 T cell receptor beta chains were all read from a single sample in a study of blood T cell repertoires in COVID-19. TCRdb's table, derived via immunoSEQ multiplex PCR, lists solely in-frame clones and lacks some. The sample has fewer than 100,000 clones, about four fifths seen once. Sequencing input: peripheral blood. Receptors originate from a man in his fifties or sixties with acute or convalescent COVID-19.

V and J are TRBV7-8 and TRBJ2-1; D uncertain. This CDR3 contains 15 residues. Trimming stripped 1 base from V and 0 bases from J, with 7 bases between. Looked up from germline, CDR1 is SGHVS and CDR2 is FQNEAQ. CDR3 amino acids: CASSLGASSYNEQFF. In nucleotides, the CDR3 is TGTGCCAGCAGCTTAGGTGCTAGCTCCTACAATGAGCAGTTCTTC.

The V gene is TRBV9, the J gene TRBJ1-4; TRBD1 might be the D (5 bases). The CDR3 is made up of 16 amino acids. The germline V and J ends were trimmed by 0 bases and 3 bases, with 12 bases remaining between them. Germline V lookup: CDR1 SGDLS, CDR2 YYNGEE. The CDR3 sequence: CASSVAIQGANEKLFF. The CDR3 region has the DNA TGTGCCAGCAGCGTAGCGATCCAGGGTGCTAATGAAAAACTGTTTTTT.

CDR3 in DNA: TGCAGCGGCTCCGGACATTTGAACACTGAAGCTTTCTTT. It encodes CSGSGHLNTEAFF. The chain couples TRBV29-1 to TRBJ1-1; TRBD1 is a possible D gene (5 bases). The CDR3 is 13 amino acids. Trimming took 7 bases from V and 0 from J, leaving 12 bases between them. CDR1 SQVTM and CDR2 ANQGSEA come from the germline V gene.

This sequence joins TRBV7-2 and TRBJ2-1; 8 nucleotides agree with TRBD1. The germline gives CDR1 SGHTA, CDR2 FQGNSA. The V segment lost 5 bases and the J segment 3 bases; nucleotides outside the gene matches: 3. There are 14 residues in the CDR3. The CDR3 DNA reads as TGTGCCAGCAGCCTTGACAGGGGCTACAATGAGCAGTTCTTC. Its translation: CASSLDRGYNEQFF.

The chain employs TRBV4-1 and TRBJ2-7, with 10 bases identical to TRBD2. Looked up from germline, CDR1 is MGHRA and CDR2 is YSYEKL. V dropped 4 bases and J dropped 3; count of bases not matched to a gene: 6. The CDR3 sequence is 15 residues long. CDR3 bases: TGCGCCAGCAGCCTCACGGGACTAGCGTTCTACGAGCAGTACTTC. It yields the protein CASSLTGLAFYEQYF.

V gene TRBV9 combines with J gene TRBJ2-2; tentative D call: TRBD2 (6 bases). The germline CDR1 and CDR2 sequences are SGDLS and YYNGEE. Trimming left V 0 bases short and J 1 base short, with 13 bases between. The CDR3 length is 17 residues. The CDR3 sequence is CASSVGWSGVNTGELFF. The DNA of the CDR3 is TGTGCCAGCAGCGTAGGTTGGTCGGGGGTGAACACCGGGGAGCTGTTTTTT.

The chain couples TRBV5-6 to TRBJ1-5; weak D call: TRBD1 (6 bases). Trimming shortened V by 4 bases and J by 3 bases, and 14 bases separated the two germline ends. Germline V gives CDR1 SGHDT, CDR2 YYEEEE. CDR3 length: 15 residues. Here the CDR3 reads CASSPGGGLNQPQHF. In DNA form, the CDR3 reads TGTGCCAGCAGCCCTGGGGGGGGGCTCAATCAGCCCCAGCATTTT.

The chain joins TRBV2 to TRBJ2-7; 7 bases map to TRBD1. The CDR3 extends over 15 amino acids. The V gene end was trimmed by 6 bases and the J gene end by 0 bases; junction bases not matched to a gene: 8. Germline CDR1 reads SNHLY; CDR2 reads FYNNEI. The DNA for the CDR3 is TGTGCCAGCAGCCTTAAGACAGGGTCCTCCTACGAGCAGTACTTC. It encodes CASSLKTGSSYEQYF.

CDR3 region: CASSEGLVGYEQYF. The DNA of the CDR3 is TGTGCCAGCAGCGAAGGACTAGTTGGGTACGAGCAGTACTTC. The chain links TRBV9 to TRBJ2-7; 7 bases fit TRBD2. V trimming: 3 bases; J trimming: 4 bases; junction bases outside the gene matches: 7. CDR3 size: 14 residues. The germline CDR1 and CDR2 sequences are SGDLS and YYNGEE.

This sequence joins TRBV19 and TRBJ2-1; 7 bases are a match to TRBD1. This CDR3 has 15 residues. CDR1 LNHDA and CDR2 SQIVND come from the germline V gene (reference sequence). Trimming took 0 bases from V and 8 from J; bases not matched to a gene: 7. This chain's CDR3 is CASSIDRQGSDEQFF. DNA of the CDR3: TGTGCCAGTAGTATAGATCGACAGGGTAGCGATGAGCAGTTCTTC.

The chain recombines TRBV19 with TRBJ1-5; a possible D gene is TRBD1 (6 bases). Germline CDR1 LNHDA, CDR2 SQIVND (reference sequence). V lost 2 bases to trimming and J lost 0 bases, with 8 bases between them. The length of the CDR3 is 15 residues. CDR3 nucleotides: TGTGCCAGTAGTATACAGGGGCCTAGCAATCAGCCCCAGCATTTT. This translates into CASSIQGPSNQPQHF.